This TCR beta chain was documented in a study of control samples from healthy donors and cancer patients. Germline-derived CDR1 and CDR2 are SEHNR and FQNEAQ (reference sequence). The V end lost 5 bases, the J end lost 6 bases, and 13 bases lay between the germline ends. The CDR3 runs to 14 residues. Sequencing used immunoSEQ multiplex PCR; TCRdb keeps in-frame clones, though not all of them. The table has some 410,000 clones, 80% to 95% seen once; the top ten hold around 6.5%. Source material: PBMCs. The receptor was derived from a man aged 40-55 years with head and neck cancer. This chain joins TRBV7-9 and TRBJ2-2; tentatively, D is TRBD1 (7 bases). The CDR3 DNA reads as TGTGCCAGCAGCCCAGGGGGGAGTCCCGGGGAGCTGTTTTTT. Its protein product is CASSPGGSPGELFF.